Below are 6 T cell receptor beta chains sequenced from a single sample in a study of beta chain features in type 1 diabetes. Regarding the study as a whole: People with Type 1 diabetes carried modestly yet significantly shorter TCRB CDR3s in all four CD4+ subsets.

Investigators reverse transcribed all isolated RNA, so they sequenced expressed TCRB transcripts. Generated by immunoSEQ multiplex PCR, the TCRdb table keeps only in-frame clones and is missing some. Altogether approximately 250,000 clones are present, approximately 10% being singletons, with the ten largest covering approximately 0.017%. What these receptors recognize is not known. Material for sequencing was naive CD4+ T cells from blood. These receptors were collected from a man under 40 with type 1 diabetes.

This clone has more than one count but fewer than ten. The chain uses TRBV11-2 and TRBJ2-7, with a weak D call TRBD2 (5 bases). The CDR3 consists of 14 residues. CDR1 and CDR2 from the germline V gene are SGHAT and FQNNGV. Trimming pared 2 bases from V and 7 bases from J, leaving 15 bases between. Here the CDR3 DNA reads TGTGCCAGCAGCTTAAGACCCGACTCGGGGGAGCAGTACTTC. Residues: CASSLRPDSGEQYF.

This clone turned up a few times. The CDR3 region has the DNA TGTGCCAGCAGCTGGGGACAGGGGTCCTACAATGAGCAGTTCTTC. Translating it yields CASSWGQGSYNEQFF. The genes are TRBV5-4 and TRBJ2-1, with TRBD1 identical over 10 bases. The CDR3 extends over 15 amino acids. Germline V gives CDR1 SGHNT, CDR2 YYREEE (reference sequence). V was clipped by 3 bases and J by 1 base; unmatched bases: 1.

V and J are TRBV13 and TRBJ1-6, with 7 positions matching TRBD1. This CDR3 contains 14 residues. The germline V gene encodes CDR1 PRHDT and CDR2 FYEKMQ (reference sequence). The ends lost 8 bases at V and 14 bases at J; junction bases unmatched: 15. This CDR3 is CASRARGLRSSLHF. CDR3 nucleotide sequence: TGTGCCAGCCGGGCGAGGGGGCTCCGTTCGTCCCTCCACTTT.

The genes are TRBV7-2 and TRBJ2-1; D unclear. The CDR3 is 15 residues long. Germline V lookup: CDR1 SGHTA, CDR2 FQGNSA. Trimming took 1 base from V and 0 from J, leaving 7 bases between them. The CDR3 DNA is TGTGCCAGCAGCTTAGTGGCGGACTCCTACAATGAGCAGTTCTTC. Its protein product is CASSLVADSYNEQFF.

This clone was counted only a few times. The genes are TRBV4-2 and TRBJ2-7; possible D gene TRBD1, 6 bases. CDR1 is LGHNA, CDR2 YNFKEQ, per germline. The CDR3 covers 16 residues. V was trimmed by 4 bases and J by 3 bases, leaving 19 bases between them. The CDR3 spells CASSPRAGDTLYEQYF. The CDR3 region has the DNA TGTGCCAGCAGCCCTCGGGCAGGGGATACCCTCTACGAGCAGTACTTC.

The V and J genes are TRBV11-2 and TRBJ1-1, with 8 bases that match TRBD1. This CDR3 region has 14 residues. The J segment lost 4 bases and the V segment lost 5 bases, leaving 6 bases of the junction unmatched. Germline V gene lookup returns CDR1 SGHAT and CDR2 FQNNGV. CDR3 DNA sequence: TGTGCCAGCAGCCGCGACAGGGGCCTCACTGAAGCTTTCTTT. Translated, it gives CASSRDRGLTEAFF.